This record looks at one T cell receptor (beta chain) sequence and its context. From germline, CDR1 is SGHTA and CDR2 FQGTGA. Trimming cost V 2 bases and J 7 bases, with 6 bases left between them. The CDR3 totals 12 residues. This sample stems from a study of blood T cell repertoires in COVID-19. Study overall: PBMCs, B-cell-depleted T cells, or T cells were the source of the cDNA or gDNA that made up the material.

Data came from immunoSEQ multiplex PCR; TCRdb stores just in-frame clones and leaves some out. The sample shows some 100,000 clones, roughly 90% of them seen only once. Material for sequencing was peripheral blood. The TCR comes from a human donor in a cohort sampled during active COVID-19. The V call is TRBV7-3, the J call TRBJ2-1; D is uncertain. DNA for the CDR3: TGTGCCAGCAGCTTAGGTCAGAATGAGCAGTTCTTC. This codes for CASSLGQNEQFF.